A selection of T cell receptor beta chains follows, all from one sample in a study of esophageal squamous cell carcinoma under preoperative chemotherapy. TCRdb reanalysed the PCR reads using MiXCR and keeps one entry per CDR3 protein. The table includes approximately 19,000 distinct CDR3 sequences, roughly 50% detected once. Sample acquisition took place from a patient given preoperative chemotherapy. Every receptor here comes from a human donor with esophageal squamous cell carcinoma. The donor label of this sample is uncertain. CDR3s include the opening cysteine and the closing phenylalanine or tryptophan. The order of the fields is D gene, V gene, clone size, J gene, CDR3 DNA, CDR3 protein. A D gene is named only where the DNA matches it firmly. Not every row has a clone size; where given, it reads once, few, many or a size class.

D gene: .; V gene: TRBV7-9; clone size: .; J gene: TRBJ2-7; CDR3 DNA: TGTGCCAGCAGCTTACCCTCCTACGAGCAGTACTTC; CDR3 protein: CASSLPSYEQYF
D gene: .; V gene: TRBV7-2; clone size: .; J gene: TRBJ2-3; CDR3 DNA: TGTGCCAGCAGCTTAGTAGTGACCGGGGTGTACACCGGTGAGCAGTTTTTT; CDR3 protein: CASSLVVTGVYTGEQFF
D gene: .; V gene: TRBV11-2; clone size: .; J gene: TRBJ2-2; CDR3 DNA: TGTGCCAGCAGCCCGCGTGATGGCACCGATGAGCTGTATTTT; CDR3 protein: CASSPRDGTDELYF
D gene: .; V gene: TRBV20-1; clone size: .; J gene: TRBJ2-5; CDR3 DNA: TGCAGTGCTAGGGACAGAACCCTACAAGAGACCCAGTACTTC; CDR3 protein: CSARDRTLQETQYF
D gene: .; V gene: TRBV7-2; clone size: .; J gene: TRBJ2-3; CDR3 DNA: TGTGGCCGCAGCTCGGGGAGGTCCAGAGCAAACATTCAGTATTTC; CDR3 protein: CGRSSGRSRANIQYF
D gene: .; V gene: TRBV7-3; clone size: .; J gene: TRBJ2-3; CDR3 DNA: TGTGCCGGGGGCGCTAGGGGCGGGGACCAAGATACGCAGTATTTT; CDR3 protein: CAGGARGGDQDTQYF
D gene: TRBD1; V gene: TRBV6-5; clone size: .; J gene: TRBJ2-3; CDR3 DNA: TGTGCCAGCAGTTACAGTGGAGCGGTGGGCACAGGGGCGCAGTATTTT; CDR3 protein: CASSYSGAVGTGAQYF
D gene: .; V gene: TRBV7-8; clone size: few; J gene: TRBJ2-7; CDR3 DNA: TGTGCCAGCAGCTTAGGGAGCTCAGCCTTCTACGAGCAGTACTTC; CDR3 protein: CASSLGSSAFYEQYF
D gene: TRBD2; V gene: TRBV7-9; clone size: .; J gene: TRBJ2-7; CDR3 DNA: TGTGCGGGCAGCGGGGACCGGGACCAAGATACGCAGTACTTC; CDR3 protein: CAGSGDRDQDTQYF
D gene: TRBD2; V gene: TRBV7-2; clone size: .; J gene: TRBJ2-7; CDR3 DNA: TGTGCCAGCAGCGCACGGCGGCGGGGGGCCAAAGATACGCAGTACTTC; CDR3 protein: CASSARRRGAKDTQYF
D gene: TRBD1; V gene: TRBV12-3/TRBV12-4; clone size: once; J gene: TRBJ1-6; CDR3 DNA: TGTGCCAGCAGTTTTGCTACAGGGGACAGTTATAATTCACCCCTCCACTTT; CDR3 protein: CASSFATGDSYNSPLHF
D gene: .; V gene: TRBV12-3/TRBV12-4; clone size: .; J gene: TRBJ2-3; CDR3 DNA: TGTGCCAGCAGTCCGGAGGGCTTGGGCACCGGGACGCAGTATTTT; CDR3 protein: CASSPEGLGTGTQYF
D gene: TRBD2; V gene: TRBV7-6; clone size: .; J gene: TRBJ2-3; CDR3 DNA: TGTGCCAGCAGTTCTACTCTAGCGGGACCCACAGATACGCAGTATTTT; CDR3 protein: CASSSTLAGPTDTQYF
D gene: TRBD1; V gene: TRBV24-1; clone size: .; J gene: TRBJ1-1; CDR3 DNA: TGTGCCACCAGGGAGGGGGCGTACAATGGCTACTTCTTC; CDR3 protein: CATREGAYNGYFF
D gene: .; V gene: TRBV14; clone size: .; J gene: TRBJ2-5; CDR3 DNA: TGTGCCAGCAGCCAGCGCGGGGAGACCCAGTACTTC; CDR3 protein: CASSQRGETQYF
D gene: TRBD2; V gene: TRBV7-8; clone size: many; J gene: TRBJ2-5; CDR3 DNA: TGTGCCAGCAGCACGGGACTAGCGGGACAGTACCAAGAGACCCAGTACTTC; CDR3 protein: CASSTGLAGQYQETQYF
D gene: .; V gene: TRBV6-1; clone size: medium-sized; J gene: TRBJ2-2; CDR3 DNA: TGTGCCAGCCGAGGGCAAGGGGCCGGGGAGCTGTTTTTT; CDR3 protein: CASRGQGAGELFF
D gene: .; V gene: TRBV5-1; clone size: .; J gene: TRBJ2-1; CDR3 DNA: TGCGCCAGCAGCCTACAACAGGGAGAGGAGCAGTTCTTC; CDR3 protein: CASSLQQGEEQFF
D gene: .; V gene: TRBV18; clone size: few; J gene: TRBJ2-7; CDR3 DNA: TGTGCCAGCTCCCCACTAGCAGGCGAGGGTGAGCAGTACTTC; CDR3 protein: CASSPLAGEGEQYF
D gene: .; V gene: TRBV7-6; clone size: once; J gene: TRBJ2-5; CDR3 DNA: TGTGCCAGCAGCTTTCCGACCTGGGCTCAGGGCCCAACGACCCAATATTTC; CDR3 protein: CASSFPTWAQGPTTQYF
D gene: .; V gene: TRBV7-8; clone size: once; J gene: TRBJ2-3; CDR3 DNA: TGTGCCGGCGGGCGAGGGACCGGGGAGAGCGATACGCAGTATTTT; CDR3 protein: CAGGRGTGESDTQYF
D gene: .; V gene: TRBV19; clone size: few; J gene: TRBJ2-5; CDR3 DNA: TGTGCCAGTAGTATCGGCAGGGGAGTGGGGGAGACCCAGTACTTC; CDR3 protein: CASSIGRGVGETQYF
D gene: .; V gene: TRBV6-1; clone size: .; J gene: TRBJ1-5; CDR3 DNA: TGTGCCAGCAGGGCCGCCAATCAGCCCCAGCATTTT; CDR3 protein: CASRAANQPQHF
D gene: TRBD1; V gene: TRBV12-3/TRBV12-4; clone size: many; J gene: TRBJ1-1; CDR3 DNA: TGTGCCAGCAGTTTAAGGTCAGCAGGGGGATGGACTGAAGCTTTCTTT; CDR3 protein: CASSLRSAGGWTEAFF
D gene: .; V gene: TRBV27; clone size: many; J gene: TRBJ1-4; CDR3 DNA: TGTGCCAGCAGTTTCAGGGATCGCGCCAAACTGTTTTTT; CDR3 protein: CASSFRDRAKLFF
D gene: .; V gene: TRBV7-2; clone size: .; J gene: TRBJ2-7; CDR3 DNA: TGTGCCAGCAGCTTATTGGGGGTCGAGCAGTACTTC; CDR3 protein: CASSLLGVEQYF
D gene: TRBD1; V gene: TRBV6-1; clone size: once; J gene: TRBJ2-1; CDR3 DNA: TGTGCCAGCAGGGGACAGGGGGCGTCTGAGCAGTTCTTC; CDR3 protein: CASRGQGASEQFF
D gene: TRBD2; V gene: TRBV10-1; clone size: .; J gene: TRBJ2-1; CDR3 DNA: TGCGCCAGCAGTGTGGGGACTAACAATGAGCAGTTCTTC; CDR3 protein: CASSVGTNNEQFF
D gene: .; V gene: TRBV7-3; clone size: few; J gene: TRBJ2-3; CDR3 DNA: TGTGCCAGCAGCTTAAAGGCGGGTTACACAGATACGCAGTATTTT; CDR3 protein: CASSLKAGYTDTQYF
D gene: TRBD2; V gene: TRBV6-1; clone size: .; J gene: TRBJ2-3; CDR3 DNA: TGTGCCAGCCGTGAAGCGGGGCGGCGGGCCACAGACACGCAGTATTTC; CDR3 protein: CASREAGRRATDTQYF
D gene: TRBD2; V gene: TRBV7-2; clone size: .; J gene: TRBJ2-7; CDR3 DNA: TGTGCCGGCGGGACTAGCGCGGATGGCGAGCAGTACTTC; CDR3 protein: CAGGTSADGEQYF
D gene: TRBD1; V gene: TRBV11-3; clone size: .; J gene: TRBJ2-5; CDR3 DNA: TGTGCCAGCAGCGTTGGACAGGGGTCGGAGACCCAGTACTTC; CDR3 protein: CASSVGQGSETQYF